The T cell receptor (beta chain) described here comes from a study of naive and memory T cell subsets. The CDR3 contains 15 residues. CDR1 and CDR2 (germline): SSHAT, FNYEAQ (reference sequence). An equimolar mix of two oligonucleotides served as the beta constant-region primer for TRBC1 and TRBC2. The ligated cDNA underwent four PCR rounds using SP2 and nested alpha and beta constant-region primers. One entry per CDR3 protein results from TCRdb running MiXCR on the UMI-ligation and nested PCR reads. This sample has 17,000 or so distinct CDR3 sequences; just over 8.5% occur once, and the top ten carry roughly 23%. This clonotype came up many times. One junction end disagrees with the germline gene, perhaps due to a read error.

The specimen was central memory CD8+ T cells from blood. This sequence was found in a human donor in good health. The chain links TRBV7-7 to TRBJ2-1; 11 bases map to TRBD2. DNA for the CDR3: TGTGCTAGCAGCGAATCCGGGACTAGCGGCAATGAGCAGTTCTTC. Translation gives CASSESGTSGNEQFF.